This T cell receptor (beta chain) came from a study of shared clonotypes between healthy human individuals. The overall study: The study enrolled two women and a few men aged 18 to 49. General study points: Some clonotypes were shared by all four sorted-subset donors, while others were not shared. The non-shared ones had lower generation probabilities than the shared ones. Generally, naive subsets came out with larger estimated richness than memory subsets.

Some clones are missing from TCRdb's copy, which holds only in-frame ones; the method was immunoSEQ multiplex PCR. The table has about 2 million clones, 90% to 95% seen once. The CDR3 covers 13 residues. Between the trimmed V and J ends, which lost 4 bases and 6 bases, there was a span of 13 bases. Germline assignment: CDR1 SGHNT and CDR2 YYREEE (reference sequence). Regarding this clone: What it binds is unknown.

The gene calls are TRBV5-4 and TRBJ1-1, with D possibly TRBD1 on 6 matching bases. The receptor was derived from a man aged 18 to 29 in good health. The sequenced sample was naive CD4+ T cells sorted from blood. The subset is: CD45RA+ positively selected. CDR3 sequence (DNA): TGTGCCAGCAGCGAGGGGGAAAGGGCTGAAGCTTTCTTT. It encodes CASSEGERAEAFF.